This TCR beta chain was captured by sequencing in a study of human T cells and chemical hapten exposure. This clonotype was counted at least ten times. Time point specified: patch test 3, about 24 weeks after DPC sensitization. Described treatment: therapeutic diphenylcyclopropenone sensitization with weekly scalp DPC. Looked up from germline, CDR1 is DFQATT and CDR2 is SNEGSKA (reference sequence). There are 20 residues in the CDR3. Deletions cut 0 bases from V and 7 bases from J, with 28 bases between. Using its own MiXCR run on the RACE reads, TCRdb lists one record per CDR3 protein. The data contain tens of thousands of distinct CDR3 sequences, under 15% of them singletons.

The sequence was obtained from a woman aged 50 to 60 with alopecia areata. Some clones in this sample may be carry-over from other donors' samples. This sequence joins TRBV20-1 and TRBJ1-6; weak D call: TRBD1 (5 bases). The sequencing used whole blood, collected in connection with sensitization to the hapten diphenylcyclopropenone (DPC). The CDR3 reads CSARDIRPGRLDLRNSPLHF. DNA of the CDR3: TGCAGTGCTAGAGATATTCGCCCAGGGCGGCTGGATCTCAGGAATTCACCCCTCCACTTT.